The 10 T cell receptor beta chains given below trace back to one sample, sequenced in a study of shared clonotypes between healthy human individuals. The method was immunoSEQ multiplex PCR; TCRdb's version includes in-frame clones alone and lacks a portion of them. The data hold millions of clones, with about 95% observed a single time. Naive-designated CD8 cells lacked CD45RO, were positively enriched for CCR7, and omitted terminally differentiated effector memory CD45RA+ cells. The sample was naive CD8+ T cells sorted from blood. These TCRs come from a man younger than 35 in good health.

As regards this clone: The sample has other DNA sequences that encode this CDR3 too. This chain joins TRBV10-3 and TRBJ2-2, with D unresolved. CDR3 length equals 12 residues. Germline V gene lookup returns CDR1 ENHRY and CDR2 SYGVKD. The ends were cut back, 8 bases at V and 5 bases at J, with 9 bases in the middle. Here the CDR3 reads CAIRAATGELFF. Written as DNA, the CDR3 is TGTGCCATCCGGGCAGCAACCGGGGAGCTGTTTTTT.

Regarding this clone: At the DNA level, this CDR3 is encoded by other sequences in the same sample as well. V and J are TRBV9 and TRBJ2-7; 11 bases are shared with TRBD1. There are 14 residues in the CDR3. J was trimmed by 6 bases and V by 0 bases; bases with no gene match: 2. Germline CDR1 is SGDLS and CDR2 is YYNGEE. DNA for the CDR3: TGTGCCAGCAGCGTAGGGACAGGGGGCTTCGAGCAGTACTTC. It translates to CASSVGTGGFEQYF.

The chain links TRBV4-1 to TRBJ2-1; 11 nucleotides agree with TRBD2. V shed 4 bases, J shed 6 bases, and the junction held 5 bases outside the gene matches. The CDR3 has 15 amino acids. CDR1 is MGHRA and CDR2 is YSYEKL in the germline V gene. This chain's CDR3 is CASSLRLAGTNEQFF. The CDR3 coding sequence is TGCGCCAGCAGCCTTAGACTAGCGGGGACCAATGAGCAGTTCTTC.

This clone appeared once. The DNA of the CDR3 is TGTGCCAGTAGTATTACTAGCGAGGCGGACGAGCAGTACTTC. Amino acid sequence: CASSITSEADEQYF. The J gene is TRBJ2-7, the V gene TRBV19; TRBD2 matches 7 bases. CDR1 and CDR2 (germline): LNHDA, SQIVND (reference sequence). CDR3 length equals 14 residues. J lost 5 bases, V lost 3 bases, and 7 bases had no gene match.

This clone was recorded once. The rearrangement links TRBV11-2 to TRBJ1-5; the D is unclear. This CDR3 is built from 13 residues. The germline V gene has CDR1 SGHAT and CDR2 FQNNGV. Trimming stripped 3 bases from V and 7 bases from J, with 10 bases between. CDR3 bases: TGTGCCAGCAGCTTTGGCCTGGAACAGCCCCAGCATTTT. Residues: CASSFGLEQPQHF.

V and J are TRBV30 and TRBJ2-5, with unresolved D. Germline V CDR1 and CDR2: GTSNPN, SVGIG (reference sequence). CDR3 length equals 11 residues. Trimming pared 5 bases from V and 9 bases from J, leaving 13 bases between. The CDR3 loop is CAWQETPSQYF. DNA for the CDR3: TGTGCCTGGCAGGAAACCCCTTCCCAGTACTTC.

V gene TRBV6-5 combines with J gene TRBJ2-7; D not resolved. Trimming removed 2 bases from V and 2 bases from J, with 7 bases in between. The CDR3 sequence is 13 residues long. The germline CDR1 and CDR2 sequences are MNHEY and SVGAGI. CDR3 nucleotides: TGTGCCAGCAGTTACAACATTGCCTACGAGCAGTACTTC. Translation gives CASSYNIAYEQYF.

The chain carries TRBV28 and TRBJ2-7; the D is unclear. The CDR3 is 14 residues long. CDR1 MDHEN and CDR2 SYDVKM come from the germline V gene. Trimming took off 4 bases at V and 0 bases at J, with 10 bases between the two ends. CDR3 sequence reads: CASSSTPSSYEQYF. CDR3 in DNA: TGTGCCAGCAGTTCGACCCCAAGCTCCTACGAGCAGTACTTC.

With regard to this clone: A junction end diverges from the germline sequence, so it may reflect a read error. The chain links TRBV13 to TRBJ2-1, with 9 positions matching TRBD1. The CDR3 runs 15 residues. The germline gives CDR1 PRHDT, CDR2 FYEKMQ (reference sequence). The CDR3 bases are TGTGCCAGCAGCCTAGGGTGGACAGGGGAAGATGAGCAGTTCTTC. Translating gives CASSLGWTGEDEQFF.

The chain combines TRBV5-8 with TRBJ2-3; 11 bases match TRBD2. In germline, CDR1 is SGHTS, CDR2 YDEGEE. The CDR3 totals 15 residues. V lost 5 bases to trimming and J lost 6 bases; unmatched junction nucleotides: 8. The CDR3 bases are TGTGCCAGCAGTCAACTAGCGGGAGACTGGGATACGCAGTATTTT. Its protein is CASSQLAGDWDTQYF. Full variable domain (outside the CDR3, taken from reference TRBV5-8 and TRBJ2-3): EAGVTQSPTHLIKTRGQQATLRCSPISGHTSVYWYQQALGLGLQFLLWYDEGEERNRGNFPPRFSGRQFPNYSSELNVNALELEDSALYLCASSQLAGDWDTQYFGPGTRLTVL.